Listed below are T cell receptor beta chains from one sample, sequenced in a study of OX40 agonist ivuxolimab in advanced cancers. TCRdb keeps only in-frame clones here, not all; method: immunoSEQ multiplex PCR. Of 60,000 to 85,000 clones in the sample, roughly nine tenths were seen once. This sample comprised CD4+ or CD8+ T cells sorted from blood, obtained in a trial of the OX40 agonist ivuxolimab. Source of these receptors: an adult with an advanced solid tumor such as melanoma, head and neck, liver or kidney cancer. Both conserved end residues are part of each CDR3. A D gene is named only where the DNA matches it firmly.

v_call,d_call,j_call,cdr3_aa
TRBV29-1,TRBD2,TRBJ2-1,CSALAGGPGLQFF
TRBV2,-,TRBJ1-3,CASSPQGGGSGNTIYF
TRBV29-1,TRBD1,TRBJ1-4,CSAFTGDEKLFF
TRBV7-2,-,TRBJ1-6,CASSDPPTSNSPLHF
TRBV6-6,-,TRBJ1-5,CASRWSARGQPQHF
TRBV21-1,-,TRBJ1-4,CASGDRATNEKLFF
TRBV14,-,TRBJ2-1,CASSNQPDYDIEQFF
TRBV13,-,TRBJ2-2,CASSLYFNTGELFF
TRBV4-2,TRBD2,TRBJ2-2,CASSLTSGGANTGELFF
TRBV21-1,-,TRBJ2-2,CASSRTRVRQGDTGELFF
TRBV5-6,-,TRBJ2-7,CASSPRGFPYEQYF
TRBV7-8,-,TRBJ1-1,CASRSTFPAEAFF
TRBV4-3,-,TRBJ1-3,CASSQEGAQAGNTIYF
TRBV28,-,TRBJ1-1,CASSQTVNTEAFF
TRBV9,-,TRBJ2-5,CASSPQQDITAQYF
TRBV4-3,TRBD1,TRBJ2-7,CASSRGSGTGGYEQYF
TRBV7-2,-,TRBJ2-7,CASSFGSGAAYEQYF
TRBV19,TRBD1,TRBJ1-2,CASTPTGGRHGYTF
TRBV7-2,TRBD1,TRBJ2-2,CASSKQGANTGELFF
TRBV10-3,TRBD2,TRBJ2-5,CAISESSSGGTETQYF
TRBV6-6,-,TRBJ1-4,CASRGSRNEKLFF
TRBV7-6,TRBD2,TRBJ2-1,CASTSGDYNEQFF
TRBV9,TRBD1,TRBJ2-5,CASKKGGAYAETQYF
TRBV30,-,TRBJ2-5,CASRGGRETQYF
TRBV6-5,TRBD1,TRBJ2-7,CASSYSGTGLFYEQYF
TRBV5-4,-,TRBJ2-5,CASSRAGETQYF
TRBV6-8,TRBD2,TRBJ2-5,CASLALAGYQETQYF
TRBV25-1,-,TRBJ2-7,CASSEGARVYEQYF
TRBV5-6,TRBD2,TRBJ2-7,CASRETGLAGNYEQYF
TRBV6-5,TRBD2,TRBJ2-7,CASKGALAGGSEQYF
TRBV5-1,TRBD2,TRBJ2-3,CASSWAGVGTDTQYF
TRBV7-2,TRBD2,TRBJ2-1,CASSTQSAGVNNEQFF
TRBV7-9,TRBD2,TRBJ2-1,CASSLGTSGGVSSYNEQFF
TRBV30,TRBD1,TRBJ2-7,CALMTGDFYEQYF
TRBV7-7,-,TRBJ2-3,CASSLGAGTDTQYF
TRBV7-2,-,TRBJ1-5,CASSTGRINQPQHF
TRBV28,TRBD1,TRBJ2-1,CASRGQGRNEQFF
TRBV7-2,TRBD1,TRBJ2-5,CASSPRTGGAGETQYF
TRBV28,-,TRBJ2-7,CASTTSSGGLYEQYF
TRBV7-2,TRBD1,TRBJ1-2,CASSFQTGNYGYTF
TRBV18,-,TRBJ1-1,CASSAFNRDNTEAFF
TRBV6-1,-,TRBJ2-1,CASRRWDLYNEQFF